This T cell receptor beta chain stems from a study of blood T cell repertoires in COVID-19. Study processing details: Using reference gene primer amplification, nucleated cell counts were estimated. Sequencing was performed with immunoSEQ multiplex PCR; in TCRdb, only in-frame clones are kept and a portion is missing. V, J and clone size are taken as reported in that table, and D and trimming were inferred from the DNA itself. Of roughly 60,000 clones listed, approximately 78% are singletons. This receptor was obtained from a man older than 75 with acute or convalescent COVID-19. Sequencing input: peripheral blood.

CDR3 in DNA: TGTGCCACCAGCAGAAAGGGACAGTACCAAGAGACCCAGTACTTC. It specifies CATSRKGQYQETQYF. The J gene is TRBJ2-5, the V gene TRBV15, with 7 bases identical to TRBD1. Trimming at V came to 2 bases and at J to 0 bases, leaving 3 bases not matched to a gene. CDR3 length equals 15 residues. Per germline, CDR1 LNHNV and CDR2 YYDKDF (reference sequence). The complete variable domain, with remaining parts taken from reference TRBV15 and TRBJ2-5, reads DAMVIQNPRYQVTQFGKPVTLSCSQTLNHNVMYWYQQKSSQAPKLLFHYYDKDFNNEADTPDNFQSRRPNTSFCFLDIRSPGLGDTAMYLCATSRKGQYQETQYFGPGTRLLVL.